A single sample gave rise to the 17 T cell receptor beta chains below, sequenced in a study of blood T cell repertoires in COVID-19. Repertoires were generated with immunoSEQ multiplex PCR, while TCRdb's copy carries only in-frame clones and drops some. Of tens of thousands of clones in the sample, roughly 80% were seen once. Sequences were obtained from peripheral blood. These receptors were collected from a human donor in a cohort sampled during active COVID-19.

The V call is TRBV30, the J call TRBJ2-7; 8 nucleotides match TRBD2. The CDR3 runs 13 residues. V lost 2 bases to trimming and J lost 5 bases; unmatched junction nucleotides: 5. Per the germline V gene, CDR1 is GTSNPN and CDR2 is SVGIG (reference sequence). The CDR3 region is CAWSTGLDNEQYF. The CDR3 bases are TGTGCCTGGAGTACGGGACTAGATAACGAGCAGTACTTC.

This chain joins TRBV6-4 and TRBJ1-5; D is ambiguous. The CDR3 is made up of 13 amino acids. Trimming took off 3 bases at V and 4 bases at J, with 7 bases between the two ends. Looked up from germline, CDR1 is MRHNA and CDR2 is SNTAGT. This chain's CDR3 is CASSEEENQPQHF. The DNA for the CDR3 is TGTGCCAGCAGTGAAGAGGAAAATCAGCCCCAGCATTTT.

The chain links TRBV2 to TRBJ1-2; 8 bases agree with TRBD1. V was pared by 8 bases and J by 5 bases, with 4 bases of the junction left unmatched. There are 12 residues in the CDR3. Germline V gene data show CDR1 as SNHLY and CDR2 as FYNNEI. In nucleotides, the CDR3 is TGTGCCAGCCGGACAGGGAATTATGGCTACACCTTC. Its translation is CASRTGNYGYTF.

The genes are TRBV14 and TRBJ2-7, with D perhaps matching TRBD1 (6 bases). Trimming cost V 0 bases and J 2 bases, with 11 bases left between them. CDR3 size: 15 residues. CDR1 is SGHDN and CDR2 is FVKESK in the germline V gene. For the CDR3, the DNA is TGTGCCAGCAGCCAAGAAACAGGGTCCGCCTACGAGCAGTACTTC. It encodes CASSQETGSAYEQYF.

The chain is built from TRBV9 and TRBJ1-1; D call uncertain. Germline loops: CDR1 SGDLS, CDR2 YYNGEE. The CDR3 extends over 14 amino acids. The ends were cut back, 0 bases at V and 1 base at J, with 7 bases in the middle. The CDR3 DNA follows: TGTGCCAGCAGCGTAGTCCATCAGAACACTGAAGCTTTCTTT. Translating it yields CASSVVHQNTEAFF.

The chain has TRBV6-2 or TRBV6-3 and TRBJ2-6; D gene uncertain. Germline CDR1 and CDR2: MNHEY and SVGEGT. V was shortened by 2 bases and J by 8 bases, with 7 bases between the two germline ends. This CDR3 has 13 amino acids. CDR3 nucleotide sequence: TGTGCCAGCAGTTACGCGAGCTCCAACGTCCTGACTTTC. Translated: CASSYASSNVLTF.

This clone was observed a few times. The CDR3 DNA sequence: TGTGCCTGGAGTGAACAGGGAGATGAGCAGTTCTTC. The encoded protein is CAWSEQGDEQFF. The chain couples TRBV30 to TRBJ2-1, with D perhaps matching TRBD1 (6 bases). This CDR3 spans 12 amino acids. Germline V gene lookup returns CDR1 GTSNPN and CDR2 SVGIG (reference sequence). V was shortened by 1 base and J by 8 bases, with 9 bases between the two germline ends. Full variable domain (missing parts from reference TRBV30 and TRBJ2-1): SQTIHQWPATLVQPVGSPLSLECTVEGTSNPNLYWYRQAAGRGLQLLFYSVGIGQISSEVPQNLSASRPQDRQFILSSKKLLLSDSGFYLCAWSEQGDEQFFGPGTRLTVL.

The rearrangement uses TRBV11-3 and TRBJ1-1; no clear D. The CDR3 totals 13 residues. Deletions cut 2 bases from V and 7 bases from J, with 11 bases between. The V gene's germline CDR1 is SGHNT and CDR2 YENEEA. The DNA for the CDR3 is TGTGCCAGCAGCTTATTTCACGGGGATGAAGCTTTCTTT. It translates to CASSLFHGDEAFF.

The rearrangement uses TRBV2 and TRBJ1-4; D is unclear. Germline CDR1 SNHLY, CDR2 FYNNEI. The CDR3 runs 15 residues. Trimming took off 6 bases at V and 7 bases at J, with 18 bases between the two ends. The CDR3 reads CASSLRPGGSEKLFF. The CDR3, as DNA: TGTGCCAGCAGCTTAAGGCCCGGCGGCAGTGAAAAACTGTTTTTT.

Relative to its sample, this clone is medium-sized (0.01 to 0.1%). This sequence joins TRBV28 and TRBJ2-7; a possible D gene is TRBD1 (7 bases). The CDR3 contains 15 residues. Trimming pared 4 bases from V and 6 bases from J, leaving 19 bases between. Germline V gives CDR1 MDHEN, CDR2 SYDVKM. The CDR3 bases are TGTGCCAGCAGTTCTAGTCGGAGGGGGCAAAGCGAGCAGTACTTC. Translated: CASSSSRRGQSEQYF.

The V call is TRBV28, the J call TRBJ1-3; TRBD1 is a possible D gene (5 bases). V was clipped by 1 base and J by 4 bases, with 14 bases between them. The germline V gene encodes CDR1 MDHEN and CDR2 SYDVKM. The CDR3 length is 16 residues. Here the CDR3 DNA reads TGTGCCAGCAGTTTATCATTGGACATGGGCGGAAACACCATATATTTT. Protein sequence: CASSLSLDMGGNTIYF.

The chain is built from TRBV7-9 and TRBJ1-2, with 12 bases aligning to TRBD1. The germline V gene has CDR1 SEHNR and CDR2 FQNEAQ (reference sequence). The CDR3 loop spans 14 amino acids. The ends lost 5 bases at V and 7 bases at J; junction bases unmatched: 5. The CDR3 nucleotides read TGTGCCAGCAGCCCCGGGACAGGGGGCGGTGGCTACACCTTC. Protein: CASSPGTGGGGYTF. Variable domain in full (rest from reference TRBV7-9 and TRBJ1-2): DTGVSQNPRHKITKRGQNVTFRCDPISEHNRLYWYRQTLGQGPEFLTYFQNEAQLEKSRLLSDRFSAERPKGSFSTLEIQRTEQGDSAMYLCASSPGTGGGGYTFGSGTRLTVV.

The gene calls are TRBV4-1 and TRBJ1-1, with D possibly matching TRBD1 (6 bases). The CDR3 is made up of 12 amino acids. Germline V gene data show CDR1 as MGHRA and CDR2 as YSYEKL. V shed 11 bases and J shed 5 bases, with 15 bases lying between them. The CDR3 reads CAVQGYNTEAFF. CDR3 sequence (DNA): TGCGCCGTCCAGGGGTATAATACTGAAGCTTTCTTT.

The chain is built from TRBV16 and TRBJ1-1, with D perhaps TRBD1 (5 bases). The V end lost 7 bases, the J end lost 6 bases, and 15 bases lay between the germline ends. Germline lookup yields CDR1 KGHSY and CDR2 FQNENV. This CDR3 is 13 amino acids long. The CDR3 here is CASTISTGSEAFF. The CDR3 DNA reads as TGTGCCAGCACTATCTCTACAGGTTCTGAAGCTTTCTTT. The full variable domain, rest sourced from reference TRBV16 and TRBJ1-1, is GEEVAQTPKHLVRGEGQKAKLYCAPIKGHSYVFWYQQVLKNEFKFLISFQNENVFDETGMPKERFSAKCLPNSPCSLEIQATKLEDSAVYFCASTISTGSEAFFGQGTRLTVV.

The rearrangement joins TRBV6-2 or TRBV6-3 to TRBJ1-1; 9 positions match TRBD1. V gave up 5 bases and J gave up 1 base; unmatched junction bases: 8. CDR1 MNHEY and CDR2 SVGEGT come from the germline V gene. This CDR3 is 16 amino acids long. Here the CDR3 reads CASSNRGQLRNTEAFF. Here the CDR3 DNA reads TGTGCCAGCAGTAACAGGGGGCAGTTGAGGAACACTGAAGCTTTCTTT.

The rearrangement joins TRBV29-1 to TRBJ2-4, with TRBD1 identical over 7 bases. Germline trimming cut 5 bases from V and 0 bases from J; bases unmatched to any gene: 4. The CDR3 consists of 14 residues. Germline V gene sequence: CDR1 SQVTM, CDR2 ANQGSEA. CDR3 sequence (DNA): TGCAGCGTTCCACAGGGGAGAGCCAAAAACATTCAGTACTTC. This translates into CSVPQGRAKNIQYF. The full variable domain, in which reference TRBV29-1 and TRBJ2-4 provide the parts outside the CDR3, is SAVISQKPSRDICQRGTSLTIQCQVDSQVTMMFWYRQQPGQSLTLIATANQGSEATYESGFVIDKFPISRPNLTFSTLTVSNMSPEDSSIYLCSVPQGRAKNIQYFGAGTRLSVL.

The genes are TRBV19 and TRBJ2-7; 9 nucleotides line up with TRBD1. From germline, CDR1 is LNHDA and CDR2 SQIVND (reference sequence). The CDR3 sequence is 17 residues long. Trimming at V came to 4 bases and at J to 2 bases, leaving 12 bases not matched to a gene. The CDR3 region has the DNA TGTGCCAGTAGTACGAGAGCCGGGACAGGGTCAACCTACGAGCAGTACTTC. Translation gives CASSTRAGTGSTYEQYF.